Below, 15 T cell receptor beta chains from the same sample are listed, as sequenced in a study of shared clonotypes between healthy human individuals. TCRdb's copy holds only in-frame clones and misses some; the assay was immunoSEQ multiplex PCR. The table has about 1 million clones, about 75% seen once; the top ten hold approximately 1.3%. Sequencing was carried out using memory CD4+ T cells sorted from blood. Subset given: CD45RA-negative fraction. The receptors originated from a man aged 18 to 35 in good health.

The chain couples TRBV18 to TRBJ1-2; D gene ambiguous. V shed 2 bases and J shed 0 bases, with 10 bases lying between them. Germline CDR1 KGHSH, CDR2 LQKENI. CDR3 size: 15 residues. The CDR3 is CASSPSGQTNYGYTF. In nucleotides, the CDR3 is TGTGCCAGCTCACCATCAGGCCAGACTAACTATGGCTACACCTTC.

This clone appeared a few times. The chain combines TRBV11-2 with TRBJ2-7; D is unresolved. Trimming removed 6 bases at V and 5 bases at J, with 8 bases between. This CDR3 is 11 amino acids long. Germline CDR1 reads SGHAT; CDR2 reads FQNNGV. The CDR3 is CASREGHEQYF. The CDR3 DNA follows: TGTGCCAGCAGGGAAGGTCACGAGCAGTACTTC.

This clone was counted between two and nine times. The gene calls are TRBV15 and TRBJ2-7, with 7 positions matching TRBD1. V shed 0 bases and J 9 bases; nucleotides not matched to a gene: 5. CDR1 and CDR2 from the germline V gene are LNHNV and YYDKDF (reference sequence). The length of the CDR3 is 13 residues. CDR3 protein: CATSRDGEGAQYF. The CDR3 region has the DNA TGTGCCACCAGCAGAGATGGTGAGGGGGCGCAGTACTTC. Full variable domain (outside the CDR3, taken from reference TRBV15 and TRBJ2-7): DAMVIQNPRYQVTQFGKPVTLSCSQTLNHNVMYWYQQKSSQAPKLLFHYYDKDFNNEADTPDNFQSRRPNTSFCFLDIRSPGLGDTAMYLCATSRDGEGAQYFGPGTRLTVT.

The genes are TRBV7-2 and TRBJ2-4; D remains unclear. V lost 4 bases and J 6 bases, leaving 13 bases between the germline ends. The CDR3 totals 14 residues. The germline V gene encodes CDR1 SGHTA and CDR2 FQGNSA. CDR3 sequence: CASSSTLSTNIQYF. CDR3 coding DNA: TGTGCCAGCAGCTCGACTCTCAGCACAAACATTCAGTACTTC.

V and J are TRBV7-9 and TRBJ1-6, with TRBD1 matching over 8 bases. Unmatched junction bases numbered 7, after V lost 5 bases and J lost 4 bases. The CDR3 is made up of 16 amino acids. Germline V gene sequence: CDR1 SEHNR, CDR2 FQNEAQ (reference sequence). The CDR3 DNA is TGTGCCAGCAGCCCAGGACAGGGCTTTTATAATTCACCCCTCCACTTT. Its protein product is CASSPGQGFYNSPLHF.

The rearrangement uses TRBV7-2 and TRBJ2-3; the D gene is possibly TRBD2 (6 bases). In germline, CDR1 is SGHTA, CDR2 FQGNSA. There are 16 residues in the CDR3. Trimming took off 5 bases at V and 5 bases at J, with 20 bases between the two ends. CDR3 nucleotides: TGTGCCAGCAGCCCTCTGAGGCGGGGCTTCGGAGATACGCAGTATTTT. Its protein product is CASSPLRRGFGDTQYF.

J is TRBJ1-1 and V is TRBV30; D gene ambiguous. The V gene's germline CDR1 is GTSNPN and CDR2 SVGIG (reference sequence). This CDR3 contains 15 residues. The ends were cut back, 1 base at V and 1 base at J, with 13 bases in the middle. The CDR3 here is CAWSDPRVRNTEAFF. CDR3 nucleotide sequence: TGTGCCTGGAGTGACCCCCGGGTCCGGAACACTGAAGCTTTCTTT.

The chain carries TRBV30 and TRBJ2-3; 7 nucleotides match TRBD1. This CDR3 has 14 amino acids. Germline V gene sequence: CDR1 GTSNPN, CDR2 SVGIG (reference sequence). V was clipped by 6 bases and J by 0 bases; unmatched bases: 6. The DNA for the CDR3 is TGTGCCTGCAACAGGGGTGGAAGCACAGATACGCAGTATTTT. This translates into CACNRGGSTDTQYF.

This chain connects TRBV13 to TRBJ1-6, with D unresolved. The V gene's germline CDR1 is PRHDT and CDR2 FYEKMQ (reference sequence). V lost 5 bases, J lost 4 bases, and 9 bases lay in between. The CDR3 extends over 14 amino acids. The DNA of the CDR3 is TGTGCCAGCAGCCAGACGGGGTATAATTCACCCCTCCACTTT. It translates to CASSQTGYNSPLHF.

The V call is TRBV19, the J call TRBJ1-2; TRBD1 matches at 9 bases. V lost 5 bases and J lost 8; bases outside the gene matches: 6. In germline, CDR1 is LNHDA, CDR2 SQIVND (reference sequence). The CDR3 is 13 amino acids. The CDR3 reads CASSQDRGGGYTF. CDR3 in DNA: TGTGCCAGTAGTCAGGACAGGGGTGGCGGCTACACCTTC.

This clone was observed a few times. A read error may account for a junction end that differs from germline. The sample holds other DNA sequences that translate to the same CDR3. This chain links TRBV18 with TRBJ1-3; D gene unclear. The CDR3 contains 13 residues. CDR1 KGHSH and CDR2 LQKENI come from the germline V gene. This CDR3 reads CASSPQRGNTIYF. For the CDR3, the DNA is TGTGCCAGCTCGCCACAGAGGGGAAACACCATATATTTT.

V and J are TRBV5-1 and TRBJ2-7; 7 bases fit TRBD2. The V segment lost 0 bases and the J segment 6 bases; nucleotides outside the gene matches: 6. CDR3 length equals 14 residues. Germline-derived CDR1 and CDR2 are SGHRS and YFSETQ. CDR3 sequence reads: CASSLEGGYSEQYF. CDR3 nucleotide sequence: TGCGCCAGCAGCTTGGAGGGAGGGTACTCCGAGCAGTACTTC.

To note about this clone: Other DNA sequences of this sample code for an identical CDR3. The rearrangement joins TRBV10-3 to TRBJ2-3, with D unclear. Germline V gives CDR1 ENHRY, CDR2 SYGVKD. The CDR3 contains 13 residues. V lost 2 bases and J 2 bases, leaving 5 bases between the germline ends. The CDR3 here is CAISEDPTDTQYF. The CDR3 nucleotides are TGTGCCATCAGTGAGGATCCCACAGATACGCAGTATTTT.

This clone was seen a handful of times. The rearrangement uses TRBV28 and TRBJ1-2; D is unclear. V was pared by 5 bases and J by 5 bases, with 9 bases between. The germline gives CDR1 MDHEN, CDR2 SYDVKM. The CDR3 runs 12 residues. This CDR3 reads CASSSRWYGYTF. The CDR3, as DNA: TGTGCCAGCAGTAGTCGGTGGTATGGCTACACCTTC.

V usage is TRBV7-9 and J usage is TRBJ1-1; D is uncertain. The CDR3 totals 12 residues. Deletions cut 1 base from V and 11 bases from J, with 11 bases between. In germline, CDR1 is SEHNR, CDR2 FQNEAQ (reference sequence). The CDR3 coding sequence is TGTGCCAGCAGCTTAGGGCCCCGGGATGCTTTCTTT. Its translation: CASSLGPRDAFF.